Below, 10 T cell receptor beta chains from the same sample are listed, as sequenced in a study of blood T cell repertoires in COVID-19. The repertoire was sequenced with immunoSEQ multiplex PCR; TCRdb's copy has only in-frame clones and lacks some. The sample has some 220,000 clones, 70% to 90% seen once. Sequencing was carried out using peripheral blood. These receptors were collected from a woman aged 70-85 years with COVID-19, enrolled during active disease.

The chain has TRBV13 and TRBJ1-3; D gene ambiguous. Per germline, CDR1 PRHDT and CDR2 FYEKMQ (reference sequence). V was pared by 1 base and J by 7 bases, with 8 bases between. The CDR3 is made up of 13 amino acids. The CDR3 spells CASSLATRNTIYF. The CDR3 DNA is TGTGCCAGCAGCTTAGCGACGAGGAACACCATATATTTT.

The rearrangement links TRBV6-5 to TRBJ1-6; TRBD1 might be the D (5 bases). CDR1 MNHEY and CDR2 SVGAGI come from the germline V gene. This CDR3 contains 14 residues. Trimming took 6 bases from V and 10 from J, leaving 16 bases between them. The CDR3 DNA reads TGTGCCAGCAGCCCCGTTGGGGGGGAATCACCCCTCCACTTT. Translated, it gives CASSPVGGESPLHF.

In regard to this clone: One end of the junction fails to match germline, which may point to a read error. J is TRBJ2-1 and V is TRBV2; D is possibly TRBD2 (5 bases). The CDR3 has 16 amino acids. CDR1 and CDR2 (germline): SNHLY, FYNNEI. The CDR3 here is CASTERDYFGSNEQFF. The CDR3 nucleotides are TGTGCCAGCACTGAAAGAGACTACTTTGGCAGCAATGAGCAGTTCTTC.

The gene calls are TRBV19 and TRBJ1-5; no definite D call. V lost 6 bases and J 5 bases, leaving 14 bases between the germline ends. The CDR3 has 14 residues. The germline V gene has CDR1 LNHDA and CDR2 SQIVND (reference sequence). CDR3 amino acids: CASRAMRRDQPQHF. The CDR3 region has the DNA TGTGCCAGTAGAGCCATGCGGCGGGATCAGCCCCAGCATTTT.

The V call is TRBV9, the J call TRBJ2-3; 11 bases match TRBD2. Trimming took 3 bases from V and 4 from J; bases not matched to a gene: 7. The CDR3 is 16 amino acids. The germline V gene has CDR1 SGDLS and CDR2 YYNGEE. CDR3 nucleotide sequence: TGTGCCAGCAGCGGATTAGCGGGAGGGCAGGCAGATACGCAGTATTTT. The encoded protein is CASSGLAGGQADTQYF.

The CDR3 region has the DNA TGTGCCAGCGCCCCGGGGTTGGGCTATGGCTACACCTTC. Residues: CASAPGLGYGYTF. V usage is TRBV27 and J usage is TRBJ1-2, with D unresolved. The V gene lost 8 bases and the J gene lost 4 bases, with 14 bases spanning the gap. Germline loops: CDR1 MNHEY, CDR2 SMNVEV (reference sequence). The CDR3 loop spans 13 amino acids.

V and J are TRBV5-4 and TRBJ2-1, with 9 bases identical to TRBD1. V lost 3 bases, J lost 3 bases, and 10 bases stayed unmatched. The CDR3 loop spans 17 amino acids. Germline V gives CDR1 SGHNT, CDR2 YYREEE (reference sequence). The DNA for the CDR3 is TGTGCCAGCAGCTCAAAATACAGGGGGCCCATCTACAATGAGCAGTTCTTC. Amino acids: CASSSKYRGPIYNEQFF.

This clone appeared a few times. The chain joins TRBV7-9 to TRBJ1-6; weak D call: TRBD1 (5 bases). CDR3 size: 12 residues. Trimming removed 8 bases from V and 4 bases from J, with 6 bases in between. Germline loops: CDR1 SEHNR, CDR2 FQNEAQ (reference sequence). The CDR3 nucleotides read TGTGCCAGCGGGGCATATAATTCACCCCTCCACTTT. Protein sequence: CASGAYNSPLHF.

The chain joins TRBV6-2 or TRBV6-3 to TRBJ2-1; 9 bases match TRBD2. The CDR3 runs 16 residues. After removal of 0 bases from V and 9 bases from J, the junction contained 9 bases not matched to a gene. Germline V CDR1 and CDR2: MNHEY, SVGEGT. The CDR3 DNA is TGTGCCAGCAGTTACTCTAGCGGGAGAAGTTTTATTGAGCAGTTCTTC. Its protein product is CASSYSSGRSFIEQFF.

This chain joins TRBV27 and TRBJ1-2; 8 bases line up with TRBD1. The J segment lost 5 bases and the V segment lost 6 bases, leaving 5 bases of the junction unmatched. The germline V gene encodes CDR1 MNHEY and CDR2 SMNVEV (reference sequence). CDR3 length: 13 amino acids. CDR3 DNA sequence: TGTGCCAGCAGGACAGGGGACGGTTATGGCTACACCTTC. It is translated as CASRTGDGYGYTF.